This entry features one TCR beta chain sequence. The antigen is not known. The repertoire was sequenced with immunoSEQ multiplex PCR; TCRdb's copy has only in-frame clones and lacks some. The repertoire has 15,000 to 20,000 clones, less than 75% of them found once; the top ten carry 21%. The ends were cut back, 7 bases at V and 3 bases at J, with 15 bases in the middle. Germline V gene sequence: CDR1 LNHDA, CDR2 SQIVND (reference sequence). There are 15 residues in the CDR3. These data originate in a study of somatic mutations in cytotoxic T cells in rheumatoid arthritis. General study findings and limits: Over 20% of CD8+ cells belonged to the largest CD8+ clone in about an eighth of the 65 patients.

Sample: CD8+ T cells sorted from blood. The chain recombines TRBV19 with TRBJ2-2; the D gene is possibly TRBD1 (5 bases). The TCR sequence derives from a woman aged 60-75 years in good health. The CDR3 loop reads CASKGQGRDTGELFF. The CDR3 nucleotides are TGTGCCAGTAAAGGGCAGGGTAGGGACACCGGGGAGCTGTTTTTT.